The 3 T cell receptor beta chains listed next were all sequenced from one sample in a study of OX40 agonist ivuxolimab in advanced cancers. Assay: immunoSEQ multiplex PCR; the TCRdb copy retains only in-frame clones and omits some. The sample comprises 82,000 or so clones, more than 70% of which are singletons, and 2% to 3% rests with the top ten. The material was CD4+ or CD8+ T cells sorted from blood, obtained in a trial of the OX40 agonist ivuxolimab. Receptors were obtained from an adult with an advanced solid tumor such as melanoma, head and neck, liver or kidney cancer.

Here the CDR3 reads CACPGTENSPLHF. CDR3 in DNA: TGTGCCTGTCCCGGGACAGAGAATTCACCCCTCCACTTT. The V gene is TRBV30, the J gene TRBJ1-6, with 7 nucleotides matching TRBD1. The CDR3 runs 13 residues. CDR1 is GTSNPN, CDR2 SVGIG, per germline (reference sequence). The V and J ends lost 6 bases and 7 bases, in that order; junction bases with no gene match: 6.

V and J are TRBV5-1 and TRBJ2-3, with D possibly matching TRBD2 (6 bases). V lost 4 bases and J lost 0, with 12 bases in between. Germline values: CDR1 SGHRS, CDR2 YFSETQ. This CDR3 spans 15 amino acids. CDR3 sequence: CASSLGLDSTDTQYF. Here the CDR3 DNA reads TGCGCCAGCAGCCTGGGACTCGATAGCACAGATACGCAGTATTTT.

V is TRBV5-1 and J is TRBJ2-2; tentative D call: TRBD1 (6 bases). V was clipped by 1 base and J by 6 bases, with 10 bases between them. The CDR3 length is 14 residues. Germline V gene lookup returns CDR1 SGHRS and CDR2 YFSETQ. The CDR3 sequence: CASSLPTGSGELFF. The DNA of the CDR3 is TGCGCCAGCAGCTTGCCCACAGGGTCCGGGGAGCTGTTTTTT.